The following is a TCR beta chain sequence with its context. The sample comes from a study of cytomegalovirus exposure and HLA in healthy donors. Though probably carrying unrecorded immune exposures, donors were nominally healthy at sampling. Germline values: CDR1 SNHLY, CDR2 FYNNEI. Unmatched junction bases numbered 3, after V lost 5 bases and J lost 5 bases. The CDR3 is 14 residues long. PCR involved 60 Vbeta and 13 Jbeta primers. Only in-frame clones appear in the TCRdb table, and some are missing; sequencing was by immunoSEQ multiplex PCR. The sample has 150,000 to 170,000 clones, 65% to 75% seen once; the top ten hold around 1.9%.

The V and J genes are TRBV2 and TRBJ2-3, with 11 bases matching TRBD2. This TCR came from a man aged 25 to 40 in good health and CMV-seronegative. The sample was PBMCs. The CDR3 region is CASSRSGGEDTQYF. CDR3 sequence (DNA): TGTGCCAGCAGTCGTAGCGGGGGGGAAGATACGCAGTATTTT.